This T cell receptor beta chain was identified in a study of blood T cell repertoires in COVID-19. The wider study: Italy, Spain and the United States were the sources of the convalescent and acute COVID-19 samples. T cells, B-cell-depleted T cells, or PBMCs provided the cDNA or gDNA that served as material.

Living in under 30 US areas, the participants were between roughly 18 and 90 years of age. Authors' methods: It was from reference gene primer amplification that nucleated cell counts were estimated. Clones were sequenced by immunoSEQ multiplex PCR, and TCRdb holds only the in-frame ones, with some missing. V, J and clone size reflect that table, while D and trimming were determined from the DNA. Of around 220,000 clones in the sample, roughly 87% were seen once. Germline V gene data show CDR1 as SGHTA and CDR2 as FQGTGA. The CDR3 contains 16 residues. V lost 4 bases, J lost 4 bases, and 5 bases stayed unmatched.

The chain combines TRBV7-3 with TRBJ2-1; 12 positions agree with TRBD2. Material: PBMCs or T cells enriched from blood (not recorded which). This clonotype originated in a woman aged 25 to 39 with acute COVID-19. The CDR3: CASSSTGTSGYNEQFF. The CDR3 bases are TGTGCCAGCAGCTCGACCGGGACTAGCGGGTACAATGAGCAGTTCTTC.